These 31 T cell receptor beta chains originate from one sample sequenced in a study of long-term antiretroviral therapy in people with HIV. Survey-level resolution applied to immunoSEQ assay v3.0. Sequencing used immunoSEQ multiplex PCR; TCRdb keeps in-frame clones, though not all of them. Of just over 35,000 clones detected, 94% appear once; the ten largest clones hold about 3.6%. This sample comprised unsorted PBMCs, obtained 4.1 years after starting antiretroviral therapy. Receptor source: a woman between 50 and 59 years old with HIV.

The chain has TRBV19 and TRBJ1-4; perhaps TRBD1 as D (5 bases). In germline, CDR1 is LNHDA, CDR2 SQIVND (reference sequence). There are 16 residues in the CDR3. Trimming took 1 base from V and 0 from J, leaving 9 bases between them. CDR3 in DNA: TGTGCCAGTAGTATAGGGGGACGGGCAACTAATGAAAAACTGTTTTTT. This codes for CASSIGGRATNEKLFF. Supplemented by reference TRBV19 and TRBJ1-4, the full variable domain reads DGGITQSPKYLFRKEGQNVTLSCEQNLNHDAMYWYRQDPGQGLRLIYYSQIVNDFQKGDIAEGYSVSREKKESFPLTVTSAQKNPTAFYLCASSIGGRATNEKLFFGSGTQLSVL.

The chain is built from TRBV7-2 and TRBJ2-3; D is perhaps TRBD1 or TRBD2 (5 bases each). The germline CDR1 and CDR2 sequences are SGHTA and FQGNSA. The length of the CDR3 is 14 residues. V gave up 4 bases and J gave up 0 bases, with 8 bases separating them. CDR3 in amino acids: CASSWGSSTDTQYF. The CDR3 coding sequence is TGTGCCAGCAGCTGGGGGTCTAGCACAGATACGCAGTATTTT. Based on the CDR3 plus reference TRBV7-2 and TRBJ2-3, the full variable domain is GAGVSQSPSNKVTEKGKDVELRCDPISGHTALYWYRQSLGQGLEFLIYFQGNSAPDKSGLPSDRFSAERTGGSVSTLTIQRTQQEDSAVYLCASSWGSSTDTQYFGPGTRLTVL.

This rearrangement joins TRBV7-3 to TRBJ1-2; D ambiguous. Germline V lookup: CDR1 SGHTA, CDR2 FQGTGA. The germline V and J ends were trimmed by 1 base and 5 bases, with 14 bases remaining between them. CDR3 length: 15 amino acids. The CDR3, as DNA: TGTGCCAGCAGCTTAATGGCAGGTGGTGGATATGGCTACACCTTC. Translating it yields CASSLMAGGGYGYTF.

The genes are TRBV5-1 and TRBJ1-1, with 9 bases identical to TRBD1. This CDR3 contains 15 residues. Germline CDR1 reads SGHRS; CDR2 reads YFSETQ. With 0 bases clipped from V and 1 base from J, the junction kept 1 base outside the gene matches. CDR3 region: CASSLGDRENTEAFF. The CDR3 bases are TGCGCCAGCAGCTTGGGGGACAGGGAGAACACTGAAGCTTTCTTT.

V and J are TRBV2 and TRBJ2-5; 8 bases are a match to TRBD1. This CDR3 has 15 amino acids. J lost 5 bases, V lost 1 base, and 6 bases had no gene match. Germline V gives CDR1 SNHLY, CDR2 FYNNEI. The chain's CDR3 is CASSEGAGGWETQYF. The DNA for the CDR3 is TGTGCCAGCAGTGAAGGGGCAGGGGGCTGGGAGACCCAGTACTTC.

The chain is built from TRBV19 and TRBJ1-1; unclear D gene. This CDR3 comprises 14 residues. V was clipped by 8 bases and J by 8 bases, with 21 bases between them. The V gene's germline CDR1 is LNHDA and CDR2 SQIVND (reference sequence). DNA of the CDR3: TGTGCCAGTTCTCCCGCGCACGGTAACGCGGAAGCTTTCTTT. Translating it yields CASSPAHGNAEAFF.

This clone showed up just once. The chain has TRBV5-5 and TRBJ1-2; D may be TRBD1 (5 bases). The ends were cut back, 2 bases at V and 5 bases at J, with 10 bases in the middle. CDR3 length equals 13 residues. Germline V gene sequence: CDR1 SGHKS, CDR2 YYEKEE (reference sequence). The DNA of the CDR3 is TGTGCCAGCAGCTTACCGGGACCTTATGGCTACACCTTC. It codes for CASSLPGPYGYTF. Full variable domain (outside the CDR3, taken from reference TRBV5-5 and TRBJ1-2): DAGVTQSPTHLIKTRGQQVTLRCSPISGHKSVSWYQQVLGQGPQFIFQYYEKEERGRGNFPDRFSARQFPNYSSELNVNALLLGDSALYLCASSLPGPYGYTFGSGTRLTVV.

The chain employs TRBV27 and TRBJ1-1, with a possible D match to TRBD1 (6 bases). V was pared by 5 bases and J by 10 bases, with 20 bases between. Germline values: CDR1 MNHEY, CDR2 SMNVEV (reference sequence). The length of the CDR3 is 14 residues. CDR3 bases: TGTGCCAGCAGTCTAAGGGGGGTTGGCGGTGGAGCTTTCTTT. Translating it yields CASSLRGVGGGAFF.

The CDR3 region is CASRNRALTYEQYF. CDR3 bases: TGTGCCAGCAGGAACAGGGCTCTTACCTACGAGCAGTACTTC. The rearrangement joins TRBV6-8 to TRBJ2-7; weak D call: TRBD1 (6 bases). Per germline, CDR1 MNHGY and CDR2 SAAAGT. With 6 bases removed from V and 2 bases from J, the gap between germline ends came to 14 bases. The CDR3 consists of 14 residues.

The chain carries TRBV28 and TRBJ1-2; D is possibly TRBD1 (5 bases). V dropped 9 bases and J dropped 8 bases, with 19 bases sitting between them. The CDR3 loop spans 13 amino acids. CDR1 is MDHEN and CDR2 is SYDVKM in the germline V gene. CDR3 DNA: TGTGCCAGAACCACCCGAGGGGAGAGAGGCTACACCTTC. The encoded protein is CARTTRGERGYTF.

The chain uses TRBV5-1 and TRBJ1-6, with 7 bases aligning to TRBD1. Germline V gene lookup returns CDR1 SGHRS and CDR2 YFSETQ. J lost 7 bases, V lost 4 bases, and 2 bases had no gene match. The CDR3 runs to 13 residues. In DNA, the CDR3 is TGCGCCAGCAGCGTGACAGGGAATTCACCCCTCCACTTT. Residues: CASSVTGNSPLHF.

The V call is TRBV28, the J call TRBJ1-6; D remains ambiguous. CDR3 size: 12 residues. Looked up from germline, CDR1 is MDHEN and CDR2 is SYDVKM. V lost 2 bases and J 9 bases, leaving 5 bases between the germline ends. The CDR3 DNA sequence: TGTGCCAGCAGTTTAAGGCTTTCACCCCTCCACTTT. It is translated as CASSLRLSPLHF. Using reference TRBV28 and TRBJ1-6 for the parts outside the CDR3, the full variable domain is DVKVTQSSRYLVKRTGEKVFLECVQDMDHENMFWYRQDPGLGLRLIYFSYDVKMKEKGDIPEGYSVSREKKERFSLILESASTNQTSMYLCASSLRLSPLHFGNGTRLTVT.

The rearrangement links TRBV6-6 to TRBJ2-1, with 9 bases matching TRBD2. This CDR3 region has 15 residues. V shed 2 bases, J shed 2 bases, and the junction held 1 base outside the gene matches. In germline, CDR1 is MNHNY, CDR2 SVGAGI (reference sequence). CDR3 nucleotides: TGTGCCAGCAGTTACGGCGGGGGGGCCTACAATGAGCAGTTCTTC. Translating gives CASSYGGGAYNEQFF.

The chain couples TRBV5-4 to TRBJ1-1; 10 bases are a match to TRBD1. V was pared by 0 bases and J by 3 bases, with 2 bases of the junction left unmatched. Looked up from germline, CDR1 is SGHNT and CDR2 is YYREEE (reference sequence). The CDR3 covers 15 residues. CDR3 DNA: TGTGCCAGCAGCTTGGGACAGGGGGCATACACTGAAGCTTTCTTT. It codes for CASSLGQGAYTEAFF.

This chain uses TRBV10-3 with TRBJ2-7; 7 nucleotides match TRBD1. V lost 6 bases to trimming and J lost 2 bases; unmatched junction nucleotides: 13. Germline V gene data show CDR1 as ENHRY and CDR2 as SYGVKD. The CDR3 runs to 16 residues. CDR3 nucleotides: TGTGCCATCAGCCCTAACAGCAACAGGGGTCCCTACGAGCAGTACTTC. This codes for CAISPNSNRGPYEQYF.

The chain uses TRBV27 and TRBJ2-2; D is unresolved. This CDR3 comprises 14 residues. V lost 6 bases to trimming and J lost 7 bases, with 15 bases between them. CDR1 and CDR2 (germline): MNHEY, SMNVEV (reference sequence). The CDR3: CASRPLWGIGELFF. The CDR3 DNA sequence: TGTGCCAGCAGGCCCCTGTGGGGTATCGGGGAGCTGTTTTTT.

The CDR3 region is CAWSASGVAGGPGNEQFF. In DNA form, the CDR3 reads TGTGCCTGGAGTGCATCCGGAGTAGCGGGGGGCCCTGGGAATGAGCAGTTCTTC. The chain employs TRBV30 and TRBJ2-1; 10 nucleotides agree with TRBD2. Germline lookup yields CDR1 GTSNPN and CDR2 SVGIG (reference sequence). The junction had 16 bases not matched to a gene; V was cut back by 1 base and J by 7 bases. The CDR3 length is 18 residues.

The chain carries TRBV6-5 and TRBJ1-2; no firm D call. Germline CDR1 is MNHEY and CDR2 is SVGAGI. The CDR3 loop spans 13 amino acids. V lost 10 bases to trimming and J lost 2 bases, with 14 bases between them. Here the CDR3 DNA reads TGTGCCACCATCGACCGGGTCAACTATGGCTACACCTTC. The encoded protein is CATIDRVNYGYTF.

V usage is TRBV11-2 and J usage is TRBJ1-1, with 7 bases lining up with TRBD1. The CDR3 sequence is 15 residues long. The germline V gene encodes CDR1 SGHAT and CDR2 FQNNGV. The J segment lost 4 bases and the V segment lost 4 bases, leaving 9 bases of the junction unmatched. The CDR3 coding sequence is TGTGCCAGCAGCTCAGCCGATCAGGGGGTCACTGAAGCTTTCTTT. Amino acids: CASSSADQGVTEAFF.

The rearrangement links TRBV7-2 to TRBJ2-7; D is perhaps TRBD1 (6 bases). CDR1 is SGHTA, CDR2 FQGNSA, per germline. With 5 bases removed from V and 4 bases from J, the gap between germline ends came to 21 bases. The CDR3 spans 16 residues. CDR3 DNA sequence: TGTGCCAGCAGCGTCTTCCCGGGACAAATTCCTTACGAGCAGTACTTC. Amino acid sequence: CASSVFPGQIPYEQYF.

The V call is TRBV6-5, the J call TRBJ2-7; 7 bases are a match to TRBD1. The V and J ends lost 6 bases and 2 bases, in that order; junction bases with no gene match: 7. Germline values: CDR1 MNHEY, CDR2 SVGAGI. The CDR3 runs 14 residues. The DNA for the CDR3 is TGTGCCAGCAGCCCGACAGGGAACGCCTACGAGCAGTACTTC. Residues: CASSPTGNAYEQYF.

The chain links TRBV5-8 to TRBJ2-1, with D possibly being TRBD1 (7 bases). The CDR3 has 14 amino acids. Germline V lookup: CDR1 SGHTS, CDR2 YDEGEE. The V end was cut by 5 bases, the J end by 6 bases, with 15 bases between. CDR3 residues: CASRAGQSRNEQFF. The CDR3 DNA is TGTGCCAGCAGGGCGGGACAGAGTCGCAATGAGCAGTTCTTC. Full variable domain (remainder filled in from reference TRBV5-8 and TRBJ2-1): EAGVTQSPTHLIKTRGQQATLRCSPISGHTSVYWYQQALGLGLQFLLWYDEGEERNRGNFPPRFSGRQFPNYSSELNVNALELEDSALYLCASRAGQSRNEQFFGPGTRLTVL.

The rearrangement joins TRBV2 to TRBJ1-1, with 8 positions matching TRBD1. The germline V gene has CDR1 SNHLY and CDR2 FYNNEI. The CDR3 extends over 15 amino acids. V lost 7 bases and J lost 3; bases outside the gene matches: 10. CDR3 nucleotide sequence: TGTGCCAGCAATGGACAGGGTATAGGGGACACTGAAGCTTTCTTT. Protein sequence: CASNGQGIGDTEAFF.

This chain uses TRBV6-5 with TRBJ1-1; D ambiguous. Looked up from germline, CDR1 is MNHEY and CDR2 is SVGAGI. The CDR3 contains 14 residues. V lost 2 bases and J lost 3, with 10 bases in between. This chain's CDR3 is CASSYALPDTEAFF. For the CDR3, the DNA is TGTGCCAGCAGTTACGCCCTACCGGACACTGAAGCTTTCTTT.

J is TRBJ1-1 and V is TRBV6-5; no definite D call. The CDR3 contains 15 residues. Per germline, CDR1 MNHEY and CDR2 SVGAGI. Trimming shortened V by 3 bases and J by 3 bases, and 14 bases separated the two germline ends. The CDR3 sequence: CASSYSQRIYTEAFF. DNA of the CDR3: TGTGCCAGCAGTTATTCACAGAGGATTTACACTGAAGCTTTCTTT.

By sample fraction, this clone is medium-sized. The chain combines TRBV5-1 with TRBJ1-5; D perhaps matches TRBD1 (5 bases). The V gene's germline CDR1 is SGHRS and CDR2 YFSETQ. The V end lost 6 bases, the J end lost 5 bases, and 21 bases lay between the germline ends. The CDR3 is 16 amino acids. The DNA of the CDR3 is TGCGCCAGCATCCCGGAGGGCAGGGTAGGGCATCAGCCCCAGCATTTT. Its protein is CASIPEGRVGHQPQHF.

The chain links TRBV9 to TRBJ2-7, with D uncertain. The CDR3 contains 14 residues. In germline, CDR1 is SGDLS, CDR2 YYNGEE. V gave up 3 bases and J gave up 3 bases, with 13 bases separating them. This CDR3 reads CASSARFESYEQYF. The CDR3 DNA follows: TGTGCCAGCAGCGCCCGGTTTGAAAGCTACGAGCAGTACTTC. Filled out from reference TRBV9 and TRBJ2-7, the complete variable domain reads DSGVTQTPKHLITATGQRVTLRCSPRSGDLSVYWYQQSLDQGLQFLIQYYNGEERAKGNILERFSAQQFPDLHSELNLSSLELGDSALYFCASSARFESYEQYFGPGTRLTVT.

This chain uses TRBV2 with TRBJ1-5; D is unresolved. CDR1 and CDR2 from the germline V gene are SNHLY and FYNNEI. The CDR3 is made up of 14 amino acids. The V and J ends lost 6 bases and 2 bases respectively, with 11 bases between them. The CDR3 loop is CASRGPSGNQPQHF. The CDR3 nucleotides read TGTGCCAGCAGAGGGCCTAGTGGCAATCAGCCCCAGCATTTT.

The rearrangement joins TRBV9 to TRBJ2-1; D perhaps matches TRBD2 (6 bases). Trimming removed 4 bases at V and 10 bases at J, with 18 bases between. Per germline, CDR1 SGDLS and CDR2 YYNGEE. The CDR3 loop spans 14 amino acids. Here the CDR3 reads CASSRGWGIGEQFF. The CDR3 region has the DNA TGTGCCAGCAGCCGGGGGTGGGGCATAGGGGAGCAGTTCTTC. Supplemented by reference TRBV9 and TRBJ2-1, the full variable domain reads DSGVTQTPKHLITATGQRVTLRCSPRSGDLSVYWYQQSLDQGLQFLIQYYNGEERAKGNILERFSAQQFPDLHSELNLSSLELGDSALYFCASSRGWGIGEQFFGPGTRLTVL.

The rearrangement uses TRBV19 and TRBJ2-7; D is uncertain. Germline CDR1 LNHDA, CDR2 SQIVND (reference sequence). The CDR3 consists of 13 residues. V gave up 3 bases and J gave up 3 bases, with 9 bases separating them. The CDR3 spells CASSISRNYEQYF. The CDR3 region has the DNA TGTGCCAGTAGTATTTCCAGGAACTACGAGCAGTACTTC.

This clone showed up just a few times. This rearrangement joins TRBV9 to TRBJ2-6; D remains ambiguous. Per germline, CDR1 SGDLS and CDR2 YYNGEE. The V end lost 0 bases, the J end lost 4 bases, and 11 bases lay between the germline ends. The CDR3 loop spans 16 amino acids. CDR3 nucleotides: TGTGCCAGCAGCGTAGTGGCCCTACCAGGGGCCAACGTCCTGACTTTC. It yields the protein CASSVVALPGANVLTF.